This T cell receptor beta chain came from a study of blood T cell repertoires in COVID-19. Overall study context: COVID-19 samples from acute and convalescent phases originated in the United States, Italy and Spain. In each case, the material was cDNA or gDNA derived from T cells, B-cell-depleted T cells, or PBMCs.

Germline trimming cut 4 bases from V and 6 bases from J; bases unmatched to any gene: 7. Per germline, CDR1 SNHLY and CDR2 FYNNEI. The CDR3 has 14 residues. Original processing methods: Reference gene primer amplification in the assay estimated nucleated cell counts. Only in-frame clones appear in the TCRdb table, and some are missing; sequencing was by immunoSEQ multiplex PCR. From that table come the V and J calls and clone size; the DNA was used to work out D and trimming. In the table there are over 350,000 clones, 80% to 90% of which are singletons. The clonotype originates from a woman in her twenties or thirties with active or convalescent COVID-19. The sample consisted of peripheral blood. The V call is TRBV2, the J call TRBJ1-2, with TRBD1 identical over 8 bases. CDR3 sequence: CASSAYRDRNGYTF. CDR3 in DNA: TGTGCCAGCAGTGCCTACCGGGACAGGAATGGCTACACCTTC.